The next 30 T cell receptor beta chains were all read from a single sample in a study of T cell responses to AZD1222 COVID-19 vaccine. The protocol was immunoSEQ multiplex PCR, while the TCRdb copy is restricted to in-frame clones and leaves out a portion. The data show roughly 180,000 clones, 90% to 95% seen once. Specimen: peripheral blood, collected 28 days after the second AZD1222 dose. The source of these receptors is an adult who received the AZD1222 COVID-19 vaccine.

This chain connects TRBV6-6 to TRBJ1-6; tentatively, D is TRBD1 (5 bases). The V end lost 7 bases, the J end lost 5 bases, and 15 bases lay between the germline ends. Germline CDR1 reads MNHNY; CDR2 reads SVGAGI (reference sequence). The CDR3 is 15 residues long. The chain's CDR3 is CASIRRGGDNSPLHF. The CDR3 DNA reads TGTGCCAGCATTAGGAGGGGAGGTGATAATTCACCCCTCCACTTT.

This clone was seen only a few times. DNA for the CDR3: TGTGCTAGTGGTCCCCGACAGGGGGGTTACGAGCAGTACTTC. As protein: CASGPRQGGYEQYF. The chain is built from TRBV12-5 and TRBJ2-7, with 9 nucleotides matching TRBD1. V shed 5 bases and J 4 bases; nucleotides not matched to a gene: 6. The CDR3 covers 14 residues. From germline, CDR1 is LGHNT and CDR2 FRNRAP.

Only one count was recorded for this clone. The rearrangement joins TRBV6-6 to TRBJ2-2; possibly TRBD2 for D (7 bases). Germline CDR1 is MNHNY and CDR2 is SVGAGI (reference sequence). The CDR3 contains 16 residues. Between the trimmed V and J ends, which lost 2 bases and 4 bases, there was a span of 14 bases. The CDR3 bases are TGTGCCAGCAGTTACCTTGGGGGGGCTGGCACCGGGGAGCTGTTTTTT. This sequence encodes CASSYLGGAGTGELFF.

This sequence joins TRBV24-1 and TRBJ2-3; D may be TRBD2 (6 bases). The CDR3 contains 13 residues. The germline gives CDR1 KGHDR, CDR2 SFDVKD. V was cut by 10 bases and J by 0 bases, with 10 bases left in between. In nucleotides, the CDR3 is TGTGCCACAGCAGGGACTAGCACAGATACGCAGTATTTT. This translates into CATAGTSTDTQYF.

V and J are TRBV5-1 and TRBJ1-2, with 7 bases identical to TRBD1. The V gene end was trimmed by 3 bases and the J gene end by 4 bases; junction bases not matched to a gene: 15. The CDR3 sequence is 17 residues long. Germline CDR1 and CDR2: SGHRS and YFSETQ. The CDR3 DNA sequence: TGCGCCAGCAGCTCGGGACAGCTCACGGTTGACGGCTATGGCTACACCTTC. This encodes CASSSGQLTVDGYGYTF.

The chain carries TRBV13 and TRBJ2-1; a weak D match, TRBD2 (7 bases). CDR3 size: 19 residues. Between the trimmed V and J ends, which lost 0 bases and 4 bases, there was a span of 22 bases. Germline CDR1 and CDR2: PRHDT and FYEKMQ (reference sequence). The CDR3 sequence: CASSLGSFGGQNWYNEQFF. CDR3 sequence (DNA): TGTGCCAGCAGCTTAGGTTCATTCGGGGGGCAAAATTGGTACAATGAGCAGTTCTTC.

The genes are TRBV19 and TRBJ2-7, with D perhaps matching TRBD2 (6 bases). The V end lost 3 bases, the J end lost 7 bases, and 16 bases lay between the germline ends. The CDR3 contains 14 residues. CDR1 is LNHDA, CDR2 SQIVND, per germline (reference sequence). CDR3 nucleotide sequence: TGTGCCAGTAGTATTAGGTCTCAGGCGGGGGAGCAGTACTTC. This translates into CASSIRSQAGEQYF.

This clone is a singleton in its sample. The V and J genes are TRBV12-3 or TRBV12-4 and TRBJ2-1, with D hard to call. Deletions cut 9 bases from V and 5 bases from J, with 11 bases between. This CDR3 spans 12 amino acids. The CDR3, as DNA: TGTGCCAGTAGGGCTCGAGACAATGAGCAGTTCTTC. Protein product: CASRARDNEQFF.

This rearrangement joins TRBV30 to TRBJ1-6; D is undetermined. This CDR3 is built from 13 residues. CDR1 is GTSNPN, CDR2 SVGIG, per germline (reference sequence). Trimming shortened V by 1 base and J by 10 bases, and 11 bases separated the two germline ends. The CDR3 DNA follows: TGTGCCTGGAGTGCCGCGAGGGTCTCACCCCTCCACTTT. Protein sequence: CAWSAARVSPLHF.

The chain couples TRBV6-5 to TRBJ1-6; 7 bases line up with TRBD1. The CDR3 totals 14 residues. J was trimmed by 5 bases and V by 10 bases; bases with no gene match: 8. Germline V gene data show CDR1 as MNHEY and CDR2 as SVGAGI. CDR3 in DNA: TGTGCCACAGGGAGACAGGGACATAATTCACCCCTCCACTTT. Translated, it gives CATGRQGHNSPLHF.

This chain connects TRBV19 to TRBJ2-1; 9 nucleotides agree with TRBD2. The junction had 5 bases not matched to a gene; V was cut back by 7 bases and J by 4 bases. This CDR3 comprises 14 residues. In germline, CDR1 is LNHDA, CDR2 SQIVND (reference sequence). CDR3 sequence: CASKAGGPYNEQFF. DNA for the CDR3: TGTGCCAGTAAGGCGGGAGGGCCTTACAATGAGCAGTTCTTC. The variable domain in full, with the rest retrieved from reference TRBV19 and TRBJ2-1, is DGGITQSPKYLFRKEGQNVTLSCEQNLNHDAMYWYRQDPGQGLRLIYYSQIVNDFQKGDIAEGYSVSREKKESFPLTVTSAQKNPTAFYLCASKAGGPYNEQFFGPGTRLTVL.

Concerning this clone: Other DNA sequences in the sample encode the same CDR3. The chain employs TRBV3-1 (or the pseudogene TRBV3-2) and TRBJ1-3, with D unresolved. Germline V CDR1 and CDR2: LGHDT, YNNKEL (reference sequence). This CDR3 comprises 12 residues. Trimming cost V 3 bases and J 3 bases, with 3 bases left between them. The CDR3 DNA reads as TGTGCCAGCAGCCACGGTGGAAACACCATATATTTT. It specifies CASSHGGNTIYF.

The rearrangement joins TRBV6-5 to TRBJ2-5; a weak D match, TRBD1 (6 bases). The CDR3 has 15 residues. Trimming removed 6 bases at V and 4 bases at J, with 18 bases between. Germline V CDR1 and CDR2: MNHEY, SVGAGI. CDR3 coding DNA: TGTGCCAGCAGCCGAACGACCGGGACACTAGAGACCCAGTACTTC. Protein: CASSRTTGTLETQYF.

J is TRBJ2-1 and V is TRBV2; D is unresolved. The ends were cut back, 7 bases at V and 3 bases at J, with 4 bases in the middle. This CDR3 is 11 amino acids long. CDR1 is SNHLY and CDR2 is FYNNEI in the germline V gene. In DNA, the CDR3 is TGTGCCAGCAACCGCTACAATGAGCAGTTCTTC. It codes for CASNRYNEQFF.

The V call is TRBV7-2, the J call TRBJ1-2; a possible D gene is TRBD1 (5 bases). Germline loops: CDR1 SGHTA, CDR2 FQGNSA. CDR3 size: 13 residues. V was shortened by 7 bases and J by 4 bases, with 13 bases between the two germline ends. The CDR3 DNA follows: TGTGCCAGCACCACACGAGGGGTCTATGGCTACACCTTC. Its translation: CASTTRGVYGYTF.

The chain has TRBV3-1 (or the pseudogene TRBV3-2) and TRBJ1-2; D unclear. V lost 4 bases to trimming and J lost 3 bases, with 9 bases between them. Germline loops: CDR1 LGHDT, CDR2 YNNKEL (reference sequence). CDR3 length: 13 residues. CDR3 DNA: TGTGCCAGCAGCCCCCGGGATGACTATGGCTACACCTTC. Translation gives CASSPRDDYGYTF.

This rearrangement joins TRBV5-1 to TRBJ2-5; D uncertain. The CDR3 sequence is 14 residues long. The germline V gene encodes CDR1 SGHRS and CDR2 YFSETQ. V gave up 3 bases and J gave up 1 base, with 10 bases separating them. The CDR3 DNA is TGCGCCAGCAGCTCCGGGTTCGGCCAAGAGACCCAGTACTTC. It is translated as CASSSGFGQETQYF. Full variable domain (outside the CDR3, taken from reference TRBV5-1 and TRBJ2-5): KAGVTQTPRYLIKTRGQQVTLSCSPISGHRSVSWYQQTPGQGLQFLFEYFSETQRNKGNFPGRFSGRQFSNSRSEMNVSTLELGDSALYLCASSSGFGQETQYFGPGTRLLVL.

The chain has TRBV27 and TRBJ1-5; no definite D call. This CDR3 is 14 amino acids long. CDR1 is MNHEY, CDR2 SMNVEV, per germline (reference sequence). The V end lost 7 bases, the J end lost 4 bases, and 14 bases lay between the germline ends. The CDR3 region is CASTLRPGNQPQHF. CDR3 in DNA: TGTGCCAGCACCCTTAGACCGGGAAATCAGCCCCAGCATTTT.

This chain links TRBV4-3 with TRBJ1-5, with TRBD1 matching 7 bases. This CDR3 contains 14 residues. Unmatched junction bases numbered 6, after V lost 3 bases and J lost 7 bases. The germline V gene has CDR1 LGHNA and CDR2 YSLEER. In DNA form, the CDR3 reads TGCGCCAGCAGCCAGCGAGGGGGCTCGCAGCCCCAGCATTTT. Residues: CASSQRGGSQPQHF.

The rearrangement uses TRBV9 and TRBJ2-1; 7 bases fit TRBD2. Germline CDR1 and CDR2: SGDLS and YYNGEE. Unmatched junction bases numbered 10, after V lost 4 bases and J lost 9 bases. The CDR3 consists of 14 residues. CDR3 DNA: TGTGCCAGCAGCTCCTCCTGGGAGGGCACTGAGCAGTTCTTC. It yields the protein CASSSSWEGTEQFF.

The chain has TRBV29-1 and TRBJ2-2; 11 nucleotides match TRBD1. CDR1 and CDR2 from the germline V gene are SQVTM and ANQGSEA. J lost 7 bases, V lost 0 bases, and 10 bases had no gene match. CDR3 length: 17 amino acids. The CDR3 bases are TGCAGCGTTGAAGAACGAAGTGGGACAGGGGGTAACGGGGAGCTGTTTTTT. Its translation is CSVEERSGTGGNGELFF.

The chain recombines TRBV12-3 or TRBV12-4 with TRBJ1-2; D not resolved. This CDR3 has 13 amino acids. Trimming cost V 3 bases and J 4 bases, with 9 bases left between them. CDR3: CASSFGVVYGYTF. Written as DNA, the CDR3 is TGTGCCAGCAGTTTCGGGGTTGTCTATGGCTACACCTTC.

The rearrangement joins TRBV29-1 to TRBJ1-4; TRBD1 aligns across 10 bases. The germline CDR1 and CDR2 sequences are SQVTM and ANQGSEA. Trimming removed 7 bases from V and 7 bases from J; junction bases left unmatched: 9. The CDR3 loop spans 14 amino acids. In DNA form, the CDR3 reads TGCAGCGCTGCCAGGACAGGGGGAGGTGAAAAACTGTTTTTT. Translation gives CSAARTGGGEKLFF.

The rearrangement uses TRBV3-1 (or the pseudogene TRBV3-2) and TRBJ2-2; 14 bases are a match to TRBD2. Trimming at V came to 4 bases and at J to 2 bases, leaving 6 bases not matched to a gene. This CDR3 spans 18 amino acids. Germline CDR1 is LGHDT and CDR2 is YNNKEL (reference sequence). CDR3 coding DNA: TGTGCCAGCAGCCCCCGACTAGCGGGAGGGGTAAACACCGGGGAGCTGTTTTTT. Its protein product is CASSPRLAGGVNTGELFF.

The chain links TRBV19 to TRBJ1-2; the D gene is possibly TRBD1 (5 bases). There are 15 residues in the CDR3. CDR1 LNHDA and CDR2 SQIVND come from the germline V gene (reference sequence). V was shortened by 8 bases and J by 8 bases, with 24 bases between the two germline ends. CDR3 sequence reads: CASRLSGLHLGGYTF. CDR3 DNA: TGTGCCAGTCGTTTATCGGGACTGCACCTGGGAGGCTACACCTTC.

V gene TRBV11-3 combines with J gene TRBJ1-1, with 10 nucleotides matching TRBD1. This CDR3 comprises 15 residues. The V segment lost 4 bases and the J segment 5 bases; nucleotides outside the gene matches: 7. The germline V gene has CDR1 SGHNT and CDR2 YENEEA. CDR3 nucleotides: TGTGCCAGCAGCTCAGGGGGACAGGGGAGGACTGAAGCTTTCTTT. Amino acids: CASSSGGQGRTEAFF.

The chain couples TRBV7-2 to TRBJ1-2; 9 bases match TRBD1. The ends lost 5 bases at V and 3 bases at J; junction bases unmatched: 7. Germline V gene data show CDR1 as SGHTA and CDR2 as FQGNSA. CDR3 length: 15 residues. The CDR3 loop is CASSGRQGGYYGYTF. CDR3 nucleotide sequence: TGTGCCAGCAGCGGACGACAGGGGGGGTACTATGGCTACACCTTC.

V is TRBV6-6 and J is TRBJ1-1; maybe TRBD1 (6 bases). The CDR3 has 12 residues. Deletions cut 8 bases from V and 5 bases from J, with 12 bases between. Per germline, CDR1 MNHNY and CDR2 SVGAGI (reference sequence). The CDR3 is CASHQGRTEAFF. CDR3 nucleotide sequence: TGTGCCAGCCATCAGGGGCGGACTGAAGCTTTCTTT.

The rearrangement uses TRBV27 and TRBJ1-1, with 7 bases aligning to TRBD1. Trimming cost V 5 bases and J 6 bases; bases outside gene matches: 6. Germline loops: CDR1 MNHEY, CDR2 SMNVEV (reference sequence). The CDR3 is 13 residues long. CDR3 DNA: TGTGCCAGCAGTCAGGGGGGTGACGCTGAAGCTTTCTTT. This gives the protein CASSQGGDAEAFF.

CDR3 region: CASSLAGAGGEKLFF. The CDR3, as DNA: TGTGCCAGCAGCTTAGCAGGGGCAGGAGGGGAAAAACTGTTTTTT. V gene TRBV7-9 combines with J gene TRBJ1-4; a possible D gene is TRBD1 (5 bases). CDR3 size: 15 residues. Trimming left V 0 bases short and J 8 bases short, with 13 bases between. CDR1 and CDR2 from the germline V gene are SEHNR and FQNEAQ (reference sequence).